These 29 T cell receptor beta chains originate from one sample sequenced in a study of molecular identifiers for immune sequencing clone quantification. TCRdb re-analysed the PCR reads in MiXCR, keeping a single row per CDR3 protein. The data show about 510,000 distinct CDR3 sequences, roughly 23% seen once. The sample was naive CD8+ T cells from blood, with Jurkat cell RNA spiked in. The subset: FACS-sorted CD8+CD4-CCR7+CD45RA+ naive T cells. These receptors came from a human donor in good health. Some libraries in this study had Jurkat cell RNA spiked in.

This clonotype was picked up many times. The chain is built from TRBV27 and TRBJ2-3, with D maybe TRBD2 (6 bases). The CDR3 is made up of 14 amino acids. The germline V gene has CDR1 MNHEY and CDR2 SMNVEV (reference sequence). V lost 6 bases, J lost 1 base, and 11 bases lay in between. The DNA for the CDR3 is TGTGCCAGCAGCTCGGGAGTTCGCACAGATACGCAGTATTTT. Its protein product is CASSSGVRTDTQYF.

This clonotype has just a few counts. This chain connects TRBV6-5 to TRBJ2-7, with 9 bases fitting TRBD2. The CDR3 covers 15 residues. CDR1 is MNHEY, CDR2 SVGAGI, per germline. J lost 9 bases, V lost 5 bases, and 14 bases had no gene match. The CDR3 loop is CASSPTVAGADGQYF. In DNA, the CDR3 is TGTGCCAGCAGTCCAACCGTAGCGGGAGCCGACGGGCAGTACTTC.

This clonotype was picked up a small number of times. This sequence joins TRBV27 and TRBJ1-1; maybe TRBD1 (5 bases). The CDR3 length is 15 residues. Trimming removed 1 base at V and 2 bases at J, with 11 bases between. CDR1 MNHEY and CDR2 SMNVEV come from the germline V gene (reference sequence). The CDR3 here is CASSLLAGLNTEAFF. The CDR3 region has the DNA TGTGCCAGCAGTTTATTGGCAGGGCTAAACACTGAAGCTTTCTTT.

This clonotype appeared many times. The chain carries TRBV28 and TRBJ2-7, with D possibly TRBD1 on 6 matching bases. Trimming shortened V by 8 bases and J by 4 bases, and 15 bases separated the two germline ends. Germline lookup yields CDR1 MDHEN and CDR2 SYDVKM. The CDR3 is made up of 13 amino acids. The DNA for the CDR3 is TGTGCCAGCGGATCAGGGGCCCAATACGAGCAGTACTTC. Its translation: CASGSGAQYEQYF.

In its sample, this clonotype was seen a few times. The gene calls are TRBV6-5 and TRBJ2-5, with 12 nucleotides matching TRBD2. Per germline, CDR1 MNHEY and CDR2 SVGAGI. With V trimmed by 5 bases and J by 0 bases, 7 bases remained unmatched. The CDR3 runs 17 residues. The CDR3 sequence is CASSLAGGPGYQETQYF. The CDR3 DNA follows: TGTGCCAGCAGTCTAGCGGGAGGGCCGGGATACCAAGAGACCCAGTACTTC.

Concerning this clonotype: A single base separates this from a much larger clone, so it may be a read error. The V gene is TRBV6-5, the J gene TRBJ1-1, with D possibly being TRBD1 (6 bases). This CDR3 has 15 residues. CDR1 and CDR2 from the germline V gene are MNHEY and SVGAGI. Written as DNA, the CDR3 is TGTGCCAGCAGTTACGTATCTGGGGGCAACACTGGAGCTTTCTTT. The encoded protein is CASSYVSGGNTGAFF.

CDR3: CSAREGRLAGAYNEQFF. For the CDR3, the DNA is TGCAGTGCTAGAGAGGGCCGACTAGCGGGCGCGTACAATGAGCAGTTCTTC. The V and J genes are TRBV20-1 and TRBJ2-1, with TRBD2 identical over 10 bases. V shed 0 bases and J 4 bases; nucleotides not matched to a gene: 9. In germline, CDR1 is DFQATT, CDR2 SNEGSKA (reference sequence). The CDR3 totals 17 residues.

Notes on this clonotype: A read error may be the cause here, since a much bigger clone is one base away. The V gene is TRBV10-2, the J gene TRBJ2-3; D unclear. Trimming pared 0 bases from V and 8 bases from J, leaving 9 bases between. Germline lookup yields CDR1 WSHSY and CDR2 SAAADI. The CDR3 runs 13 residues. The chain's CDR3 is CASSESTHCTQYF. As DNA, the CDR3 is TGCGCCAGCAGTGAGTCGACGCATTGTACGCAGTATTTT.

This clonotype showed up many times. CDR3 amino acids: CASSLAPSDTLTDTQYF. The CDR3 nucleotides are TGTGCCAGCAGCTTAGCACCTAGTGATACCCTCACAGATACGCAGTATTTT. The rearrangement joins TRBV7-6 to TRBJ2-3; D is ambiguous. The V gene lost 0 bases and the J gene lost 2 bases, with 15 bases spanning the gap. Germline-derived CDR1 and CDR2 are SGHVS and FNYEAQ. CDR3 length: 17 amino acids.

A note on this clonotype: Just one base apart from a much larger clone, this may be a read error. The gene calls are TRBV28 and TRBJ1-5; D is unresolved. CDR3 size: 15 residues. The germline V gene has CDR1 MDHEN and CDR2 SYDVKM. The chain's CDR3 is CAGSFGQDSNQPQHF. The CDR3 DNA follows: TGTGCCGGCAGTTTTGGTCAGGATAGCAATCAGCCCCAGCATTTT.

This clonotype was seen just once. With a much larger clone just one base away, this may be a read error. V usage is TRBV7-9 and J usage is TRBJ2-2; D is unclear. The length of the CDR3 is 16 residues. Germline assignment: CDR1 SEHNR and CDR2 FQNEAQ (reference sequence). The CDR3 reads CARSVDPDFDTGELFF. The CDR3 nucleotides read TGTGCCCGCAGCGTCGACCCAGATTTTGACACCGGGGAGCTGTTTTTT.

As regards this clonotype: The junction differs from germline at one of its ends, possibly a read error. The rearrangement joins TRBV6-2 or TRBV6-3 to TRBJ2-3, with D hard to call. CDR3 length equals 17 residues. The germline V gene has CDR1 MNHEY and CDR2 SVGEGT. The DNA for the CDR3 is TGTACCAGCAGTTACTCTTCTGCTGGGCAGGTCACAGATACGCAGTATTTT. Protein product: CTSSYSSAGQVTDTQYF.

The rearrangement joins TRBV10-3 to TRBJ1-1; no clear D gene. This CDR3 contains 16 residues. V dropped 0 bases and J dropped 4 bases, with 15 bases sitting between them. Per the germline V gene, CDR1 is ENHRY and CDR2 is SYGVKD. The CDR3 here is CAISESEANMSTEAFF. The DNA of the CDR3 is TGTGCCATCAGTGAGTCGGAGGCGAACATGAGCACTGAAGCTTTCTTT.

The J gene is TRBJ2-1, the V gene TRBV9; a possible D gene is TRBD1 (5 bases). The CDR3 totals 17 residues. Looked up from germline, CDR1 is SGDLS and CDR2 is YYNGEE. The ends were cut back, 0 bases at V and 3 bases at J, with 16 bases in the middle. DNA of the CDR3: TGTGCCAGCAGCGTAGATAGGGGCTCCTACCTCTACAATGAGCAGTTCTTC. This encodes CASSVDRGSYLYNEQFF.

The sample holds many counts of this clonotype. The genes are TRBV6-2 or TRBV6-3 and TRBJ2-3, with D possibly matching TRBD1 (6 bases). The CDR3 runs to 15 residues. The V end was cut by 4 bases, the J end by 1 base, with 12 bases between. Germline V lookup: CDR1 MNHEY, CDR2 SVGEGT. Here the CDR3 DNA reads TGTGCCAGCAGTTGGACAGCGTATGGCACAGATACGCAGTATTTT. Protein: CASSWTAYGTDTQYF.

The chain is built from TRBV5-1 and TRBJ2-3, with 11 bases matching TRBD2. Germline CDR1 and CDR2: SGHRS and YFSETQ. The CDR3 loop spans 16 amino acids. V lost 5 bases to trimming and J lost 2 bases; unmatched junction nucleotides: 7. The CDR3 is CASSSTSGSPTDTQYF. The CDR3, as DNA: TGCGCCAGCAGTTCTACTAGCGGGAGCCCCACAGATACGCAGTATTTT.

This clonotype occurred a few times. The CDR3 region has the DNA TGCGCCAGCAGCTGGGACACAAACTACGAGCAGTACTTC. This translates into CASSWDTNYEQYF. The chain couples TRBV5-1 to TRBJ2-7, with D tentatively TRBD1 (6 bases). The CDR3 consists of 13 residues. Germline CDR1 and CDR2: SGHRS and YFSETQ. V was cut by 3 bases and J by 3 bases, with 10 bases left in between.

This clonotype was recorded at least ten times. CDR3 residues: CASSLDAGDSYNEQFF. The CDR3 bases are TGTGCCAGCAGCTTAGATGCGGGAGATTCTTACAATGAGCAGTTCTTC. The genes are TRBV7-2 and TRBJ2-1; the match to TRBD2 covers 7 bases. The CDR3 extends over 16 amino acids. CDR1 SGHTA and CDR2 FQGNSA come from the germline V gene. The trim removed 1 base at V and 4 bases at J, leaving 7 bases unmatched.

This clonotype was detected many times. The rearrangement links TRBV4-3 to TRBJ1-2; the D is unclear. V was cut by 8 bases and J by 1 base, with 17 bases left in between. Germline assignment: CDR1 LGHNA and CDR2 YSLEER. The CDR3 totals 15 residues. CDR3 residues: CASGRSVQSNYGYTF. CDR3 DNA: TGCGCCAGCGGACGATCAGTGCAGAGTAACTATGGCTACACCTTC.

This clonotype was counted between two and nine times. For the CDR3, the DNA is TGTGCCAGCAGTCGTCTGCTAGCGGGGGGGCCTACCGGGGAGCTGTTTTTT. Protein: CASSRLLAGGPTGELFF. The chain employs TRBV27 and TRBJ2-2, with 12 bases matching TRBD2. V dropped 5 bases and J dropped 5; count of bases not matched to a gene: 9. Germline V lookup: CDR1 MNHEY, CDR2 SMNVEV (reference sequence). This CDR3 comprises 17 residues.

The V gene is TRBV5-1, the J gene TRBJ1-6, with 7 bases that match TRBD1. Losses at the gene ends were 4 bases for V and 9 bases for J; bases not matched to a gene: 10. Germline assignment: CDR1 SGHRS and CDR2 YFSETQ. CDR3 length: 15 residues. Here the CDR3 DNA reads TGCGCCAGCAGCCAAACGACAGGGAACTCTTCACCCCTCCACTTT. Translating gives CASSQTTGNSSPLHF.

This clonotype was observed a few times. The chain uses TRBV29-1 and TRBJ2-5; no firm D call. CDR1 and CDR2 (germline): SQVTM, ANQGSEA. CDR3 length: 13 amino acids. V was clipped by 0 bases and J by 9 bases, with 14 bases between them. CDR3 in DNA: TGCAGCGTTGAAGACCTAAACCCCAGGCCCCAGTACTTC. Protein: CSVEDLNPRPQYF.

V and J are TRBV19 and TRBJ1-1; no reliable D call. Germline values: CDR1 LNHDA, CDR2 SQIVND (reference sequence). The V end was cut by 7 bases, the J end by 7 bases, with 10 bases between. This CDR3 spans 11 amino acids. The DNA for the CDR3 is TGTGCCAGTACCCCAGGTAGTGAAGCTTTCTTT. It yields the protein CASTPGSEAFF.

Details on this clonotype: A much larger clone sits a single nucleotide away, making a read error possible. The V gene is TRBV6-5, the J gene TRBJ1-4; 7 nucleotides match TRBD1. The CDR3 runs to 15 residues. From germline, CDR1 is MNHEY and CDR2 SVGAGI. The CDR3 DNA reads as TGTGCCAGCAGTTACTCAACAGGGGTGGGTGAAAGACTGTTTTTT. This encodes CASSYSTGVGERLFF.

This clonotype was seen repeatedly, ten times or more. The gene calls are TRBV27 and TRBJ2-3; 9 bases line up with TRBD2. Germline lookup yields CDR1 MNHEY and CDR2 SMNVEV (reference sequence). This CDR3 region has 15 residues. With V trimmed by 10 bases and J by 0 bases, 8 bases remained unmatched. The CDR3 spells CATQGLAGSTDTQYF. In nucleotides, the CDR3 is TGTGCCACCCAGGGCCTAGCGGGGAGCACAGATACGCAGTATTTT.

This clonotype occurred a few times. This sequence joins TRBV7-9 and TRBJ2-7; D is ambiguous. Germline V gene data show CDR1 as SEHNR and CDR2 as FQNEAQ (reference sequence). The CDR3 sequence is 15 residues long. Trimming took 1 base from V and 5 from J, leaving 15 bases between them. DNA of the CDR3: TGTGCCAGCAGCTTAGGTGGTACAGTCCGGGACGAGCAGTACTTC. It codes for CASSLGGTVRDEQYF.

This clonotype was counted once. The chain employs TRBV12-3 or TRBV12-4 and TRBJ1-5; possibly TRBD1 for D (6 bases). The CDR3 has 15 amino acids. V gave up 6 bases and J gave up 2 bases, with 14 bases separating them. The CDR3, as DNA: TGTGCCAGCAGCCAGGGGACGGAAGGCAATCAGCCCCAGCATTTT. This codes for CASSQGTEGNQPQHF.

This clonotype appeared a few times. This chain uses TRBV19 with TRBJ2-3; possible D gene TRBD1, 6 bases. Trimming pared 8 bases from V and 6 bases from J, leaving 21 bases between. Germline loops: CDR1 LNHDA, CDR2 SQIVND (reference sequence). This CDR3 has 15 residues. The CDR3 reads CASETGLGIGDTQYF. CDR3 bases: TGTGCCAGTGAAACAGGGTTGGGTATCGGGGATACGCAGTATTTT.

This clonotype showed up just a few times. The chain combines TRBV7-2 with TRBJ2-7; D uncertain. Between the trimmed V and J ends, which lost 5 bases and 6 bases, there was a span of 8 bases. Germline V gene sequence: CDR1 SGHTA, CDR2 FQGNSA. This CDR3 region has 11 residues. Written as DNA, the CDR3 is TGTGCCAGCAGCCTCCTGTCCGAGCAGTACTTC. This sequence encodes CASSLLSEQYF.